Listed here are 27 T cell receptor beta chains from one sample, sequenced in a study of blood T cell repertoires in COVID-19. TCRdb's copy holds only in-frame clones and misses some; the assay was immunoSEQ multiplex PCR. The sample carries under 250,000 clones, 83% recorded once. Source material: peripheral blood. The receptors here all came from a woman aged 70 to 79 with active or convalescent COVID-19.

CDR3 nucleotides: TGCGCCAGCAGCCAAGAACTAGCGGGGGGCTACAATGAGCAGTTCTTC. Encoded protein: CASSQELAGGYNEQFF. The chain links TRBV4-3 to TRBJ2-1, with 12 bases aligning to TRBD2. The CDR3 runs 16 residues. CDR1 is LGHNA and CDR2 is YSLEER in the germline V gene. Trimming at V came to 0 bases and at J to 3 bases, leaving 0 bases not matched to a gene.

The chain joins TRBV3-1 (or the pseudogene TRBV3-2) to TRBJ2-7; D is ambiguous. The V end was cut by 1 base, the J end by 4 bases, with 11 bases between. Germline V lookup: CDR1 LGHDT, CDR2 YNNKEL (reference sequence). This CDR3 comprises 14 residues. This CDR3 is CASSQGSSDYEQYF. The CDR3 DNA reads TGTGCCAGCAGCCAAGGGTCGTCAGATTACGAGCAGTACTTC.

The chain couples TRBV28 to TRBJ2-2; no firm D call. This CDR3 is built from 17 residues. Trimming shortened V by 9 bases and J by 0 bases, and 20 bases separated the two germline ends. The germline V gene encodes CDR1 MDHEN and CDR2 SYDVKM. This chain's CDR3 is CARESSYLKSNTGELFF. The CDR3 DNA sequence: TGTGCCAGGGAGAGTAGTTACCTAAAATCGAACACCGGGGAGCTGTTTTTT.

This chain uses TRBV28 with TRBJ2-5; a weak D match, TRBD2 (6 bases). Germline assignment: CDR1 MDHEN and CDR2 SYDVKM. Trimming left V 5 bases short and J 3 bases short, with 13 bases between. This CDR3 comprises 14 residues. CDR3 residues: CASSPRGRKETQYF. CDR3 nucleotide sequence: TGTGCCAGCAGTCCTCGGGGGAGGAAAGAGACCCAGTACTTC.

V usage is TRBV15 and J usage is TRBJ2-7; 8 positions match TRBD2. Trimming removed 2 bases from V and 3 bases from J; junction bases left unmatched: 9. Germline V CDR1 and CDR2: LNHNV, YYDKDF (reference sequence). This CDR3 is 16 amino acids long. The CDR3 DNA follows: TGTGCCACCAGCAGATCGGGGGGGGCATCCCACTACGAGCAGTACTTC. Protein: CATSRSGGASHYEQYF.

This clone was recorded only once. The chain combines TRBV2 with TRBJ2-3; 8 bases are shared with TRBD2. The CDR3 is 13 residues long. V trimming: 6 bases; J trimming: 1 base; junction bases outside the gene matches: 0. Germline-derived CDR1 and CDR2 are SNHLY and FYNNEI. This CDR3 is CASSGGGTDTQYF. Here the CDR3 DNA reads TGTGCCAGCAGCGGGGGGGGCACAGATACGCAGTATTTT.

The CDR3 reads CASSQDWRINEQFF. In nucleotides, the CDR3 is TGTGCCAGCAGCCAAGATTGGCGGATTAATGAGCAGTTCTTC. This chain uses TRBV14 with TRBJ2-1, with D unclear. The V and J ends lost 0 bases and 7 bases respectively, with 10 bases between them. This CDR3 region has 14 residues. The germline V gene encodes CDR1 SGHDN and CDR2 FVKESK.

The gene calls are TRBV2 and TRBJ1-3; TRBD1 might be the D (6 bases). The V and J ends lost 4 bases and 12 bases respectively, with 13 bases between them. CDR3 size: 12 residues. The germline V gene has CDR1 SNHLY and CDR2 FYNNEI. The CDR3 protein is CASSAQGLGIYF. CDR3 nucleotides: TGTGCCAGCAGTGCCCAGGGGCTAGGCATATATTTT.

V gene TRBV7-9 combines with J gene TRBJ1-1; D is uncertain. In germline, CDR1 is SEHNR, CDR2 FQNEAQ (reference sequence). This CDR3 contains 14 residues. V was trimmed by 5 bases and J by 5 bases, leaving 15 bases between them. The CDR3 sequence is CASSLPREETEAFF. The CDR3 bases are TGTGCCAGCAGCCTCCCAAGGGAGGAAACTGAAGCTTTCTTT. Full variable domain (missing parts from reference TRBV7-9 and TRBJ1-1): DTGVSQNPRHKITKRGQNVTFRCDPISEHNRLYWYRQTLGQGPEFLTYFQNEAQLEKSRLLSDRFSAERPKGSFSTLEIQRTEQGDSAMYLCASSLPREETEAFFGQGTRLTVV.

This clone has just a few counts. The chain joins TRBV2 to TRBJ2-3, with TRBD2 matching 10 bases. With 0 bases clipped from V and 2 bases from J, the junction kept 14 bases outside the gene matches. CDR1 is SNHLY and CDR2 is FYNNEI in the germline V gene. The CDR3 spans 20 residues. CDR3 in DNA: TGTGCCAGCAGTGAAGCGCTTCTGGGAGCGGGGGGGCCAAACACAGATACGCAGTATTTT. As protein: CASSEALLGAGGPNTDTQYF.

The rearrangement joins TRBV5-1 to TRBJ2-1; maybe TRBD2 (6 bases). CDR1 is SGHRS, CDR2 YFSETQ, per germline. This CDR3 has 15 amino acids. With 0 bases removed from V and 3 bases from J, the gap between germline ends came to 10 bases. CDR3 loop: CASSLGTTFYNEQFF. CDR3 coding DNA: TGCGCCAGCAGCTTGGGGACTACCTTCTACAATGAGCAGTTCTTC.

The rearrangement uses TRBV11-2 and TRBJ1-1; possible D gene TRBD1, 5 bases. V was shortened by 6 bases and J by 5 bases, with 19 bases between the two germline ends. Germline V gives CDR1 SGHAT, CDR2 FQNNGV. This CDR3 has 15 residues. The CDR3 bases are TGTGCCAGCAGAGCTCCCGGGGGTAGGCGGACTGAAGCTTTCTTT. This sequence encodes CASRAPGGRRTEAFF.

The rearrangement joins TRBV7-9 to TRBJ1-5, with 7 bases aligning to TRBD1. This CDR3 has 14 amino acids. CDR1 SEHNR and CDR2 FQNEAQ come from the germline V gene (reference sequence). V lost 6 bases, J lost 5 bases, and 7 bases stayed unmatched. The CDR3 spells CASSFWTGDQPQHF. The CDR3 DNA is TGTGCCAGCAGTTTTTGGACAGGAGATCAGCCCCAGCATTTT. The full variable domain, with the rest looked up from reference TRBV7-9 and TRBJ1-5, is DTGVSQNPRHKITKRGQNVTFRCDPISEHNRLYWYRQTLGQGPEFLTYFQNEAQLEKSRLLSDRFSAERPKGSFSTLEIQRTEQGDSAMYLCASSFWTGDQPQHFGDGTRLSIL.

The chain uses TRBV21-1 and TRBJ2-4; the DNA was not compared with TRBD2, the D call given in the table. TRBV21-1 is classified as a pseudogene. The CDR3 is 18 residues long. This CDR3 is CASSSTGLAGGTKNIQYF. DNA for the CDR3: TGTGCCAGCAGCTCGACCGGACTAGCGGGGGGGACCAAAAACATTCAGTACTTC.

The V call is TRBV6-5, the J call TRBJ1-3; 9 positions match TRBD1. Germline V CDR1 and CDR2: MNHEY, SVGAGI. The CDR3 extends over 15 amino acids. Trimming took 5 bases from V and 0 from J; bases not matched to a gene: 2. The DNA of the CDR3 is TGTGCCAGCAGTAGACAGGGGGTCTCTGGAAACACCATATATTTT. This translates into CASSRQGVSGNTIYF.

V gene TRBV5-3 combines with J gene TRBJ1-2; D gene unclear. TRBV5-3 is marked as an open reading frame, function uncertain. Trimming stripped 0 bases from V and 6 bases from J, with 9 bases between. The CDR3 loop spans 13 amino acids. In DNA, the CDR3 is TGTGCCAGAAGCTTGGGAGGGAGGCATGGCTACACCTTC. It yields the protein CARSLGGRHGYTF.

The rearrangement joins TRBV28 to TRBJ2-4, with 9 positions matching TRBD2. This CDR3 has 16 residues. Per germline, CDR1 MDHEN and CDR2 SYDVKM. J was trimmed by 8 bases and V by 7 bases; bases with no gene match: 15. In DNA, the CDR3 is TGTGCCAGCAACCCAATTCCGGGACTAGCAGGTGACATTCAGTACTTC. It yields the protein CASNPIPGLAGDIQYF.

This chain joins TRBV30 and TRBJ1-1, with unresolved D. CDR1 and CDR2 from the germline V gene are GTSNPN and SVGIG (reference sequence). Trimming stripped 2 bases from V and 0 bases from J, with 7 bases between. The CDR3 contains 13 residues. CDR3 in amino acids: CAWSRGLNTEAFF. In DNA form, the CDR3 reads TGTGCCTGGAGTCGCGGGCTGAACACTGAAGCTTTCTTT.

This clone was detected a few times. Here the CDR3 DNA reads TGTGCCAGCAGCTTAGGGACAGTCAATCAGCCCCAGCATTTT. Translating gives CASSLGTVNQPQHF. The V and J genes are TRBV7-6 and TRBJ1-5, with a weak D call TRBD1 (6 bases). The ends were cut back, 1 base at V and 3 bases at J, with 7 bases in the middle. CDR1 is SGHVS and CDR2 is FNYEAQ in the germline V gene. This CDR3 region has 14 residues. The variable domain in full, with the rest retrieved from reference TRBV7-6 and TRBJ1-5, is GAGVSQSPRYKVTKRGQDVALRCDPISGHVSLYWYRQALGQGPEFLTYFNYEAQQDKSGLPNDRFSAERPEGSISTLTIQRTEQRDSAMYRCASSLGTVNQPQHFGDGTRLSIL.

CDR3: CASLGMGRVYGYTF. In DNA form, the CDR3 reads TGTGCCAGCCTTGGAATGGGCAGGGTATATGGCTACACCTTC. The J gene is TRBJ1-2, the V gene TRBV2; D is perhaps TRBD1 (5 bases). Germline V CDR1 and CDR2: SNHLY, FYNNEI. With 8 bases removed from V and 5 bases from J, the gap between germline ends came to 18 bases. This CDR3 region has 14 residues.

V gene TRBV28 combines with J gene TRBJ1-1; a weak D match, TRBD1 (5 bases). The V end was cut by 5 bases, the J end by 5 bases, with 15 bases between. This CDR3 contains 14 residues. CDR1 and CDR2 from the germline V gene are MDHEN and SYDVKM. CDR3 amino acids: CASSRPGGETEAFF. CDR3 bases: TGTGCCAGCAGTCGCCCAGGAGGGGAAACTGAAGCTTTCTTT.

The V and J genes are TRBV5-1 and TRBJ1-2; 11 nucleotides align to TRBD1. This CDR3 contains 13 residues. J was trimmed by 10 bases and V by 4 bases; bases with no gene match: 6. The V gene's germline CDR1 is SGHRS and CDR2 YFSETQ. The CDR3 sequence: CASSLGTGGNYTF. The DNA for the CDR3 is TGCGCCAGCAGCCTCGGGACAGGGGGTAACTACACCTTC.

The chain uses TRBV7-2 and TRBJ2-3; 7 nucleotides line up with TRBD1. This CDR3 region has 17 residues. With V trimmed by 1 base and J by 1 base, 8 bases remained unmatched. Germline CDR1 reads SGHTA; CDR2 reads FQGNSA. CDR3 DNA sequence: TGTGCCAGCAGCTTAGGGAGGACAACAGGGGGCACAGATACGCAGTATTTT. As protein: CASSLGRTTGGTDTQYF.

Only a few counts were recorded for this clone. The gene calls are TRBV7-9 and TRBJ2-3, with a tentative D call TRBD1 (5 bases). The CDR3 totals 14 residues. V was trimmed by 5 bases and J by 7 bases, leaving 16 bases between them. Germline CDR1 is SEHNR and CDR2 is FQNEAQ (reference sequence). The CDR3: CASSARLAGHTQYF. The CDR3 DNA reads as TGTGCCAGCAGCGCCCGCCTCGCAGGGCATACGCAGTATTTT.

The V gene is TRBV9, the J gene TRBJ1-4, with TRBD1 identical over 9 bases. The CDR3 has 16 residues. Per the germline V gene, CDR1 is SGDLS and CDR2 is YYNGEE. V lost 0 bases to trimming and J lost 8 bases; unmatched junction nucleotides: 8. Written as DNA, the CDR3 is TGTGCCAGCAGCGTAGGGGTCGGACAGGGGAGGGAAAAACTGTTTTTT. The encoded protein is CASSVGVGQGREKLFF. The whole variable domain, filled in from reference TRBV9 and TRBJ1-4, reads DSGVTQTPKHLITATGQRVTLRCSPRSGDLSVYWYQQSLDQGLQFLIQYYNGEERAKGNILERFSAQQFPDLHSELNLSSLELGDSALYFCASSVGVGQGREKLFFGSGTQLSVL.

The chain combines TRBV3-1 (or the pseudogene TRBV3-2) with TRBJ1-5; D possibly corresponds to TRBD1 (5 bases). The CDR3 runs to 15 residues. V was cut by 0 bases and J by 10 bases, with 16 bases left in between. Germline CDR1 LGHDT, CDR2 YNNKEL (reference sequence). The CDR3 sequence: CASSQDGAGSRPQHF. The CDR3 coding sequence is TGTGCCAGCAGCCAAGATGGGGCAGGGTCTCGTCCCCAGCATTTT.

The V gene is TRBV4-2, the J gene TRBJ2-1; 8 nucleotides match TRBD2. This CDR3 region has 15 residues. After removal of 0 bases from V and 6 bases from J, the junction contained 4 bases not matched to a gene. Germline V gene sequence: CDR1 LGHNA, CDR2 YNFKEQ. CDR3 coding DNA: TGTGCCAGCAGCCAAGATCCCACTAGCGGCAATGAGCAGTTCTTC. Translated, it gives CASSQDPTSGNEQFF.